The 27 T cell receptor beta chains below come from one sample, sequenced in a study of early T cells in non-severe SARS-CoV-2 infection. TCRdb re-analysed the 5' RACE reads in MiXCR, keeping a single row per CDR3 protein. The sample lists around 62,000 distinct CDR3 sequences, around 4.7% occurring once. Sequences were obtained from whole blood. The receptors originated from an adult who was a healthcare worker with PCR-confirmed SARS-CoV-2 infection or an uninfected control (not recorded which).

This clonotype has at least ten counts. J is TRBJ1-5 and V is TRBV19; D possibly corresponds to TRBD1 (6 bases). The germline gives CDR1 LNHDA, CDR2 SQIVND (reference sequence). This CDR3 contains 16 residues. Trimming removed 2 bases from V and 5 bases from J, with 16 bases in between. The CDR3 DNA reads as TGTGCCAGTAGTATACACTCGGGACACATAGATCAGCCCCAGCATTTT. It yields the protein CASSIHSGHIDQPQHF. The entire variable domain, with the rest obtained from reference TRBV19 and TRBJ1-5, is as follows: DGGITQSPKYLFRKEGQNVTLSCEQNLNHDAMYWYRQDPGQGLRLIYYSQIVNDFQKGDIAEGYSVSREKKESFPLTVTSAQKNPTAFYLCASSIHSGHIDQPQHFGDGTRLSIL.

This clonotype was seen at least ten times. The CDR3 loop reads CASSYHNTGELFF. CDR3 bases: TGTGCCAGCAGTTACCATAACACCGGGGAGCTGTTTTTT. The chain is built from TRBV6-5 and TRBJ2-2, with D hard to call. The germline CDR1 and CDR2 sequences are MNHEY and SVGAGI. V gave up 2 bases and J gave up 2 bases, with 3 bases separating them. The CDR3 runs to 13 residues.

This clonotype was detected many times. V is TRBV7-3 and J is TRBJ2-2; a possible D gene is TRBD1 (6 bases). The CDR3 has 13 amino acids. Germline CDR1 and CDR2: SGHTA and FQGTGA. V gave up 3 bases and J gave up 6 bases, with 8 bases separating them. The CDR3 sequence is CASSFTGSGELFF. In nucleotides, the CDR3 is TGTGCCAGCAGCTTTACAGGGTCCGGGGAGCTGTTTTTT.

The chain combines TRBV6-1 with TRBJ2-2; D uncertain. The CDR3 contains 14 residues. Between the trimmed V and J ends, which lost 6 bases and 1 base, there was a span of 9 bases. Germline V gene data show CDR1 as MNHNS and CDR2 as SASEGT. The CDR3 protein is CASRKDLNTGELFF. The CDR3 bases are TGTGCCAGCAGAAAGGACCTGAACACCGGGGAGCTGTTTTTT.

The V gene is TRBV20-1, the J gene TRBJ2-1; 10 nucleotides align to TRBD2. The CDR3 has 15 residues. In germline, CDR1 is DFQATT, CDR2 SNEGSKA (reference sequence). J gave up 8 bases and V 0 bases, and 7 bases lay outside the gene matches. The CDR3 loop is CSARDGAGGPHEQFF. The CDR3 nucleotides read TGCAGTGCTAGAGACGGAGCGGGGGGGCCCCATGAGCAGTTCTTC.

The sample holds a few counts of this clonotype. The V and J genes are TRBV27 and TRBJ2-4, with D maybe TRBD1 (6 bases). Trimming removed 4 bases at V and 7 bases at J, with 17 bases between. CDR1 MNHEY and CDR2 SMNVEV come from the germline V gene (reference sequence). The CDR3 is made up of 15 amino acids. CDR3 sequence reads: CASSSLQGSGNIQYF. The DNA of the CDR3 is TGTGCCAGCAGTTCTTTACAGGGAAGTGGGAACATTCAGTACTTC.

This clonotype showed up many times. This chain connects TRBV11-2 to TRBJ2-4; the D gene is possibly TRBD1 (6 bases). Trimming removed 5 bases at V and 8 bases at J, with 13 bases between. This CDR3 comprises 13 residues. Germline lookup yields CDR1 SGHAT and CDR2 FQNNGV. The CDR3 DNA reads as TGTGCCAGCAGCCATACGGCAGGGGACATTCAGTACTTC. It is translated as CASSHTAGDIQYF.

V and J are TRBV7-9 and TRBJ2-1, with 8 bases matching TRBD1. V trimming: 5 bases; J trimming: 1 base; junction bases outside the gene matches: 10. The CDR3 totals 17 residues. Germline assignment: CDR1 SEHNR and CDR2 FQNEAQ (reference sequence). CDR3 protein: CASSVLTDRVSYNEQFF. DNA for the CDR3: TGTGCCAGCAGCGTATTAACGGACAGGGTATCCTACAATGAGCAGTTCTTC.

CDR3 residues: CAISAGQDTDTQYF. CDR3 nucleotide sequence: TGTGCCATCAGTGCCGGACAGGACACAGATACGCAGTATTTT. The gene calls are TRBV10-3 and TRBJ2-3; TRBD1 aligns across 7 bases. CDR1 is ENHRY and CDR2 is SYGVKD in the germline V gene. Trimming removed 4 bases from V and 2 bases from J; junction bases left unmatched: 3. The CDR3 is 14 residues long.

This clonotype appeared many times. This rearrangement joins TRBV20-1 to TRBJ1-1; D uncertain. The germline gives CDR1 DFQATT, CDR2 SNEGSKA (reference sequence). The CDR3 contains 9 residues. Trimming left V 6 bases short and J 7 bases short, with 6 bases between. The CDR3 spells CSAFIEAFF. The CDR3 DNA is TGCAGTGCGTTCATTGAAGCTTTCTTT.

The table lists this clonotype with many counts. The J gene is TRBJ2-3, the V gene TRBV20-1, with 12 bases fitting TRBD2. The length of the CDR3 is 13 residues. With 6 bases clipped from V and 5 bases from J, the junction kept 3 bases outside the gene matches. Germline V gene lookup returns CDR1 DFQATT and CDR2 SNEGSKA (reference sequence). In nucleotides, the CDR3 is TGCAGTGCGCCACTAGCGGGAGGAGATACGCAGTATTTT. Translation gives CSAPLAGGDTQYF.

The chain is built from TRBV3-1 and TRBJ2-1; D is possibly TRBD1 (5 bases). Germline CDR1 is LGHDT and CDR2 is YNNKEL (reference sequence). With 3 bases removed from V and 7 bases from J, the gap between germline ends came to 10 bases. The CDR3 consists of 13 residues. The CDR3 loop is CASSQDTINEQFF. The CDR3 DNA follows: TGTGCCAGCAGCCAGGACACCATTAATGAGCAGTTCTTC.

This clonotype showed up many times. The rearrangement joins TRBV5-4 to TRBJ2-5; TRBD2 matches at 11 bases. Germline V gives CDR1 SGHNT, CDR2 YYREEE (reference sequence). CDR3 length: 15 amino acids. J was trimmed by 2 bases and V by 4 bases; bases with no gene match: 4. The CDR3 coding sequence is TGTGCCAGCAGCGCCGGGACTAGCGGACAAGAGACCCAGTACTTC. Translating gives CASSAGTSGQETQYF.

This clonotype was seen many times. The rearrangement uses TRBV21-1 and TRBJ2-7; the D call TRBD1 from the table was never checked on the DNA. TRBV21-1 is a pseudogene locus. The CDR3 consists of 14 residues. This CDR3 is CASSGDAGPYEQYF. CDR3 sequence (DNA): TGTGCCAGCAGCGGGGACGCCGGCCCCTACGAGCAGTACTTC.

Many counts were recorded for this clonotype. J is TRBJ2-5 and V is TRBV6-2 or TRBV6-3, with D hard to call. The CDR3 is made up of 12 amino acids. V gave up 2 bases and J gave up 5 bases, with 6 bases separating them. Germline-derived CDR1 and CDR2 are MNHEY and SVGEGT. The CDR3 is CASSYMAETQYF. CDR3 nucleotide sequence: TGTGCCAGCAGTTACATGGCGGAGACCCAGTACTTC.

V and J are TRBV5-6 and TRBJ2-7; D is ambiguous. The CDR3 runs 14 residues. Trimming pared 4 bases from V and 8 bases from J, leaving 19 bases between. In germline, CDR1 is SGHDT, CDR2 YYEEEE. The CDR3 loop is CASSPAPDIFKQYF. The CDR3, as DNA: TGTGCCAGCAGCCCCGCCCCCGACATTTTCAAGCAGTACTTC. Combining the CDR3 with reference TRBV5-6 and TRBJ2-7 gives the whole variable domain DAGVTQSPTHLIKTRGQQVTLRCSPKSGHDTVSWYQQALGQGPQFIFQYYEEEERQRGNFPDRFSGHQFPNYSSELNVNALLLGDSALYLCASSPAPDIFKQYFGPGTRLTVT.

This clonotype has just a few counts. DNA for the CDR3: TGTGCCAGCTCACCACGGGTACTAGCGGGCGGCAATGAGCAGTTCTTC. Protein: CASSPRVLAGGNEQFF. V is TRBV18 and J is TRBJ2-1; 9 positions agree with TRBD2. This CDR3 spans 16 amino acids. Looked up from germline, CDR1 is KGHSH and CDR2 is LQKENI. J was trimmed by 6 bases and V by 1 base; bases with no gene match: 7.

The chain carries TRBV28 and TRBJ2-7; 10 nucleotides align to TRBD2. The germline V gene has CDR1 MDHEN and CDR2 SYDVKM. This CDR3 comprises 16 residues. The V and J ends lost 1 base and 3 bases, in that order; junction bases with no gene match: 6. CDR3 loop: CASSLLRASGSYEQYF. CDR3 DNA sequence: TGTGCCAGCAGTTTATTAAGGGCTAGCGGGAGCTACGAGCAGTACTTC.

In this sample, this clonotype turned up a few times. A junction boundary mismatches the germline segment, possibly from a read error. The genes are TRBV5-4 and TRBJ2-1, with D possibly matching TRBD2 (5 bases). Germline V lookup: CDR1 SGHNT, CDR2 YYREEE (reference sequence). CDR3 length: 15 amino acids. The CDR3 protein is CVSSTRTGSYNEQFF. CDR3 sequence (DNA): TGTGTCAGCAGCACCAGGACGGGATCCTACAATGAGCAGTTCTTC.

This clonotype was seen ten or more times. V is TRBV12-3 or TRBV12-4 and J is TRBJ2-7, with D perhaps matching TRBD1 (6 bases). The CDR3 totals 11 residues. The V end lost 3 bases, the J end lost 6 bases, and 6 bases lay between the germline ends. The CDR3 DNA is TGTGCCAGCAGTTTCAGGGGCGAGCAGTACTTC. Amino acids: CASSFRGEQYF.

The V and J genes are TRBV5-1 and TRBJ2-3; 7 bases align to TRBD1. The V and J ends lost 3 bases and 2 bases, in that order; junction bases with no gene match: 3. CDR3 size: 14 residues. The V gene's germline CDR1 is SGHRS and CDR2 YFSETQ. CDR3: CASSSGTATDTQYF. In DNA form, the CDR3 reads TGCGCCAGCAGCTCCGGGACAGCCACAGATACGCAGTATTTT.

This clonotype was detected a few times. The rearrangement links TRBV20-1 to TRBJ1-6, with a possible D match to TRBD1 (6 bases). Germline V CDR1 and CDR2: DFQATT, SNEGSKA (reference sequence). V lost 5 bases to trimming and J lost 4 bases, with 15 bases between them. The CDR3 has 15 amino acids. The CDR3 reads CSASEGGKYNSPLHF. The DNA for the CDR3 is TGCAGTGCTTCGGAGGGGGGGAAGTATAATTCACCCCTCCACTTT.

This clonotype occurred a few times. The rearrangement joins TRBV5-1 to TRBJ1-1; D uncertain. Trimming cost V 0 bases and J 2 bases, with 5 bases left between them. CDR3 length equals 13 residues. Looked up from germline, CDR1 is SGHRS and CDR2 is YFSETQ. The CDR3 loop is CASSLARNTEAFF. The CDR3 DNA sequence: TGCGCCAGCAGCTTGGCGCGAAACACTGAAGCTTTCTTT.

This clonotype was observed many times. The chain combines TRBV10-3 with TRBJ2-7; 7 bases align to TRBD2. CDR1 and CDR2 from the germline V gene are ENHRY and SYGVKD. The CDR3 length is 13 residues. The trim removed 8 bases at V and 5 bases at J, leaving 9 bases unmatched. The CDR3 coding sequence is TGTGCCATCTCGGGGGGACTTGGGCACGAGCAGTACTTC. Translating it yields CAISGGLGHEQYF.

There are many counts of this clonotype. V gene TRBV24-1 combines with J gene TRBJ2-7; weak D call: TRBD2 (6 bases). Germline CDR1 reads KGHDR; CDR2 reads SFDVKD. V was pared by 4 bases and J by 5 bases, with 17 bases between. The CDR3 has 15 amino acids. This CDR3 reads CATSDPGTSPHEQYF. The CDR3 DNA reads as TGTGCCACCAGTGACCCCGGTACTAGCCCGCACGAGCAGTACTTC.

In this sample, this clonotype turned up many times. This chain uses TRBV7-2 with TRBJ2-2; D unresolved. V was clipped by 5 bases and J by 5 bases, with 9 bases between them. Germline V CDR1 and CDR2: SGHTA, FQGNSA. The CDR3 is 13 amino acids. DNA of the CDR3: TGTGCCAGCAGCCCAGCGAGGACCGGGGAGCTGTTTTTT. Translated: CASSPARTGELFF.

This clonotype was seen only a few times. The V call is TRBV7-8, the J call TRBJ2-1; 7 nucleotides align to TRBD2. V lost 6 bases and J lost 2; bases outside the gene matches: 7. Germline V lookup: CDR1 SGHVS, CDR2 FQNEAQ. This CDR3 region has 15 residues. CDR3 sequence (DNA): TGTGCCAGCAGGCATACTAGCGCGCCCTACAATGAGCAGTTCTTC. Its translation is CASRHTSAPYNEQFF.